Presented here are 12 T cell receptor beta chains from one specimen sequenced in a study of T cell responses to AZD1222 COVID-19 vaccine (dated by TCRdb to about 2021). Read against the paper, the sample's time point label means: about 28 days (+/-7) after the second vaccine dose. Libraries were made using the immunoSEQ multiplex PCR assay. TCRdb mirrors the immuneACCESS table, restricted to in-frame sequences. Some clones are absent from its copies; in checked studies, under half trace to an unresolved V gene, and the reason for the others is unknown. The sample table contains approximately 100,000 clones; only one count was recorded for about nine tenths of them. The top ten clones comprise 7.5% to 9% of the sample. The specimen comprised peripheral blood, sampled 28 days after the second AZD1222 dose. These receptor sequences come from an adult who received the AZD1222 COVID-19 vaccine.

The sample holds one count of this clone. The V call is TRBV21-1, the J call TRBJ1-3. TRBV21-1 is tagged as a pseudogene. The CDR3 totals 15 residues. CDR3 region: CASSNAKASGNTIYF. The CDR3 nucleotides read TGTGCCAGCAGCAATGCCAAGGCCTCTGGAAACACCATATATTTT.

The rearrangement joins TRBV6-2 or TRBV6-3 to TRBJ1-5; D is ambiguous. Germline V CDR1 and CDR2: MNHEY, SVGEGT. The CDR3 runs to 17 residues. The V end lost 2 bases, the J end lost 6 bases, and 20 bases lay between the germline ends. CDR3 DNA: TGTGCCAGCAGTTACGACTACCTTCGCCGGGGAGGTCAGCCCCAGCATTTT. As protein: CASSYDYLRRGGQPQHF.

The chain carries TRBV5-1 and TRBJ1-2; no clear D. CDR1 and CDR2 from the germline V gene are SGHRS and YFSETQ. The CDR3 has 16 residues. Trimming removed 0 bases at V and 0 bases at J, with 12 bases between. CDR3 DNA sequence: TGCGCCAGCAGCTTGGCCTCAGGTGAATCTAACTATGGCTACACCTTC. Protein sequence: CASSLASGESNYGYTF.

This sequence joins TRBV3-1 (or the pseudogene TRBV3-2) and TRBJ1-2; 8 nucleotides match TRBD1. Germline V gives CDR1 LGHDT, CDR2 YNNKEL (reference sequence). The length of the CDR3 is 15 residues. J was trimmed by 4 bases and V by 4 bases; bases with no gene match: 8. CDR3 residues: CASSPEGTGIYGYTF. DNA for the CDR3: TGTGCCAGCAGCCCAGAGGGGACAGGAATCTATGGCTACACCTTC.

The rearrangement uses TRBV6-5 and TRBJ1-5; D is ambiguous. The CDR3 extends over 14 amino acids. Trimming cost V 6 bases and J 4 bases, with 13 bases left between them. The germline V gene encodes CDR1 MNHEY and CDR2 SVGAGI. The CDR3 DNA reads TGTGCCAGCAGACTGGTATTGGGAAATCAGCCCCAGCATTTT. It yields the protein CASRLVLGNQPQHF.

CDR3 amino acids: CASSQGGSWGTASEQYF. The DNA of the CDR3 is TGTGCCAGCAGCCAAGGGGGGTCATGGGGGACAGCGTCCGAGCAGTACTTC. This chain connects TRBV3-1 (or the pseudogene TRBV3-2) to TRBJ2-7, with TRBD1 matching over 7 bases. V was clipped by 1 base and J by 6 bases; unmatched bases: 15. Germline V lookup: CDR1 LGHDT, CDR2 YNNKEL (reference sequence). The CDR3 has 17 amino acids.

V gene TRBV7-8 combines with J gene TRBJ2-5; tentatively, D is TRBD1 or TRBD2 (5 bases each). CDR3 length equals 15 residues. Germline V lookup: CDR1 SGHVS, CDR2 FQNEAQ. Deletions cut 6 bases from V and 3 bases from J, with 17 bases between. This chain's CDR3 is CASSSTPGRKETQYF. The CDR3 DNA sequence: TGTGCCAGCAGTTCAACACCGGGGCGAAAAGAGACCCAGTACTTC.

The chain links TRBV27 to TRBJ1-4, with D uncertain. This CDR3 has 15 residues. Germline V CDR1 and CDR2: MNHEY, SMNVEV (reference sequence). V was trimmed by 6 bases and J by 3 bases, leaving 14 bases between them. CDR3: CASSLGRVPNEKLFF. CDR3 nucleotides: TGTGCCAGCAGCCTGGGGAGGGTCCCTAATGAAAAACTGTTTTTT.

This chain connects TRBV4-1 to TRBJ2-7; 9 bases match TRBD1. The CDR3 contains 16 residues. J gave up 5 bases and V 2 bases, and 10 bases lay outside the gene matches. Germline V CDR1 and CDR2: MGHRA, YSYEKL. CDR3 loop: CASSQFSGTGRDEQYF. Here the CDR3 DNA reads TGCGCCAGCAGCCAATTCTCCGGGACAGGGCGCGACGAGCAGTACTTC.

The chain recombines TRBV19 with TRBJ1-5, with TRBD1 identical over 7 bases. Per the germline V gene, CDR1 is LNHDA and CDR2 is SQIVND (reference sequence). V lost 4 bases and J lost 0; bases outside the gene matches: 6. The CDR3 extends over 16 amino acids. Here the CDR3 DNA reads TGTGCCAGTAGTACGCGGACAGGCTATAGCAATCAGCCCCAGCATTTT. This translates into CASSTRTGYSNQPQHF.

CDR3 residues: CASSLRLAGGTLLGTDTQYF. In DNA form, the CDR3 reads TGTGCCAGCAGCCTCCGACTAGCGGGGGGGACATTACTTGGCACAGATACGCAGTATTTT. This chain joins TRBV3-1 (or the pseudogene TRBV3-2) and TRBJ2-3, with 14 bases identical to TRBD2. V gave up 4 bases and J gave up 1 base; unmatched junction bases: 13. From germline, CDR1 is LGHDT and CDR2 YNNKEL (reference sequence). The CDR3 is 20 residues long.

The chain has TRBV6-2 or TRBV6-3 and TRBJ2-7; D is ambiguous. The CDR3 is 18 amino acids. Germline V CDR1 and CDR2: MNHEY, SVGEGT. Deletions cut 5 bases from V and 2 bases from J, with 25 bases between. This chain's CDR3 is CASSNGRLTTRRTYEQYF. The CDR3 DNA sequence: TGTGCCAGCAGTAACGGACGCCTAACGACCAGGCGAACCTACGAGCAGTACTTC.